These T cell receptor beta chains were read from a single sample in a study of blood T cell repertoires in COVID-19. Repertoires were generated with immunoSEQ multiplex PCR, while TCRdb's copy carries only in-frame clones and drops some. The sample consists of about 200,000 clones, about 90% of them appearing once. The sample comprised PBMCs or T cells enriched from blood (not recorded which). These receptors all come from a woman in her 30s with acute COVID-19. CDR3s include the opening cysteine and the closing phenylalanine or tryptophan. A D gene is named only where the DNA matches it firmly. Size is omitted from some rows. Given values are once, few, many or a class for expanded clones.

TRBV5-1,NA,NA,TRBJ1-3,TGCGCCAGCAGCACGCCAGGGCACTCTGGAAACACCATATATTTT,CASSTPGHSGNTIYF
TRBV18,NA,NA,TRBJ1-6,TGTGCCAGCTCAGGGAGGGGGGAGAATTCACCCCTCCACTTT,CASSGRGENSPLHF
TRBV5-1,NA,NA,TRBJ2-1,TGCGCCAGCAGCTCCGACTTCCTCAATGAGCAGTTCTTC,CASSSDFLNEQFF
TRBV7-9,NA,NA,TRBJ2-7,TGTGCCAGCAGCTTAGAGGGCAGGGGCGAGCAGTACTTC,CASSLEGRGEQYF
TRBV4-1,NA,TRBD1,TRBJ2-1,TGCGCCAGCAGCCCCTCCCAGGGGGCGATCCGCGATGAGCAGTTCTTC,CASSPSQGAIRDEQFF
TRBV19,NA,TRBD1,TRBJ1-3,TGTGCCAGTAGTCCCCTACAGGGGAACGGAAACACCATATATTTT,CASSPLQGNGNTIYF
TRBV5-6,NA,NA,TRBJ1-4,TGTGCCAGCAGCTTGGAGACAGGTAGAAATGAAAAACTGTTTTTT,CASSLETGRNEKLFF
TRBV6-2/TRBV6-3,few,NA,TRBJ2-7,TGTGCCAGCAGTTACGGGGGGTTCGAGCAGTACTTC,CASSYGGFEQYF
TRBV2,NA,NA,TRBJ1-3,TGTGCCAGCAGTTACAGCTCTGGAAACACCATATATTTT,CASSYSSGNTIYF
TRBV19,NA,NA,TRBJ1-1,TGTGCCAGTAGTATCGGGGTAGAGGCCACTGAAGCTTTCTTT,CASSIGVEATEAFF
TRBV5-1,once,NA,TRBJ2-7,TGCGCCAGCAGCTCACAGGGTAACGAGCAGTACTTC,CASSSQGNEQYF
TRBV28,NA,TRBD2,TRBJ2-3,TGTGCCAGCAGTTTAGCGGGGGGGCCCCAAGATACGCAGTATTTT,CASSLAGGPQDTQYF
TRBV29-1,NA,NA,TRBJ1-5,TGCAGCGTTCGGGACACCAATCAGCCCCAGCATTTT,CSVRDTNQPQHF
TRBV14,NA,TRBD1,TRBJ2-7,TGTGCCAGCAGCGGGGACAGGGGGTTCTACGAGCAGTACTTC,CASSGDRGFYEQYF
TRBV6-5,few,NA,TRBJ1-2,TGTGCCAGCACCCCCCGGCAGGGCTATGGCTACACCTTC,CASTPRQGYGYTF
TRBV10-3,NA,NA,TRBJ1-5,TGTGCCATCAGACCTCAGGGCGACAATCAGCCCCAGCATTTT,CAIRPQGDNQPQHF
TRBV9,NA,TRBD1,TRBJ1-1,TGTGCCAGCAGCGCTGGGACAGGGGCCACTGAAGCTTTCTTT,CASSAGTGATEAFF
TRBV11-2,once,NA,TRBJ2-2,TGTGCCAGCAGCCTCGTAGGAGCCGGGGAGCTGTTTTTT,CASSLVGAGELFF
TRBV5-1,NA,NA,TRBJ1-3,TGCGCCAGCAGCCCCTCGTCGTCCTCGGGAAACACCATATATTTT,CASSPSSSSGNTIYF
TRBV6-4,NA,NA,TRBJ1-2,TGTGCCAGCAGTGACTCGAGTCTGGACTATGGCTACACCTTC,CASSDSSLDYGYTF
TRBV19,NA,TRBD1,TRBJ1-1,TGTGCCAGTAGTATACAGGGGGCGGGCACTGAAGCTTTCTTT,CASSIQGAGTEAFF
TRBV19,NA,TRBD1,TRBJ1-2,TGTGCCAGTAGTATATCCTCCGGGACAGGGTATGGCTACACCTTC,CASSISSGTGYGYTF
TRBV6-5,NA,NA,TRBJ2-1,TGTGCCAGCAAGATACGACAGATGGGTAGGAATGAGCAGTTCTTC,CASKIRQMGRNEQFF
TRBV7-2,NA,TRBD2,TRBJ2-2,TGTGCCAGCAGCTCTAGACTAGCGGGGGACCTGAACACCGGGGAGCTGTTTTTT,CASSSRLAGDLNTGELFF
TRBV9,NA,TRBD2,TRBJ2-1,TGTGCCAGCAGCGTAGTTGGGCGGGGGGATTACAATGAGCAGTTCTTC,CASSVVGRGDYNEQFF
TRBV7-9,NA,NA,TRBJ1-4,TGTGCCAGCAGCCCGGCAGGGAACCCTAATGAAAAACTGTTTTTT,CASSPAGNPNEKLFF
TRBV4-1,NA,NA,TRBJ1-1,TGCGCCAGCAGCCCCCGGGAGGGTAGGCTGACTGAAGCTTTCTTT,CASSPREGRLTEAFF
TRBV6-5,once,TRBD1,TRBJ2-5,TGTGCCAGCAGGGGGACGACAGGGCGCGGGGAGACCCAGTACTTC,CASRGTTGRGETQYF
TRBV5-1,NA,NA,TRBJ2-1,TGCGCCAGCAGCTTGGAAGGGGCGAGCTCCTACAATGAGCAGTTCTTC,CASSLEGASSYNEQFF
TRBV6-5,NA,NA,TRBJ1-4,TGTGCCAGCGGTCCACCGACAGGAACTAATGAAAAACTGTTTTTT,CASGPPTGTNEKLFF
TRBV4-1,NA,NA,TRBJ2-4,TGCGCCAGCAGCCAAGATTACAAAAACATTCAGTACTTC,CASSQDYKNIQYF
TRBV28,NA,NA,TRBJ2-4,TGTGCCAGCAGTATCCGACAGGCCAAAAACATTCAGTACTTC,CASSIRQAKNIQYF
TRBV15,once,NA,TRBJ1-4,TGTGCCACCAGCAGAGGGAACCCGACAAGTGAAAAACTGTTTTTT,CATSRGNPTSEKLFF
TRBV5-1,NA,NA,TRBJ2-7,TGCGCCAGCAGCCCGAGGTTGGCGGAAGAGGCCTACGAGCAGTACTTC,CASSPRLAEEAYEQYF
TRBV7-2,few,TRBD2,TRBJ2-7,TGTGCCAGCAGCTTGACTAGCGGGGACTCCTACGAGCAGTACTTC,CASSLTSGDSYEQYF
TRBV10-2,NA,NA,TRBJ2-5,TGCGCCAGCAGCCCGAACGGGTCCCAAGAGACCCAGTACTTC,CASSPNGSQETQYF
TRBV28,NA,NA,TRBJ1-1,TGTGCCAGCAGTGAGCACGGTGACACTGAAGCTTTCTTT,CASSEHGDTEAFF
TRBV29-1,NA,NA,TRBJ2-7,TGCAGCTCGGCCAGGGGATTTGACGCTACCTACGAGCAGTACTTC,CSSARGFDATYEQYF
TRBV11-2,NA,NA,TRBJ1-5,TGTGCCAGCAGCTTAGATCTCCGGACAGACCTGAATCAGCCCCAGCATTTT,CASSLDLRTDLNQPQHF
TRBV6-2/TRBV6-3,NA,NA,TRBJ1-5,TGTGCCAGCAGCTGGGGATCGCAGGGGATTCCTCAGCCCCAGCATTTT,CASSWGSQGIPQPQHF
TRBV11-3,NA,TRBD1,TRBJ1-2,TGTGCCAGCAGCTCTCAGGGGGCCTCTAACTATGGCTACACCTTC,CASSSQGASNYGYTF
TRBV7-2,once,NA,TRBJ2-2,TGTGCCAGCAGCTTAGTTGGGGCGGGGGCCTTCACCGGGGAGCTGTTTTTT,CASSLVGAGAFTGELFF
TRBV6-2/TRBV6-3,once,NA,TRBJ1-2,TGTGCCAGCAGCTATTCGGGGTTGTACTATGGCTACACCTTC,CASSYSGLYYGYTF
TRBV12-3/TRBV12-4,NA,TRBD1,TRBJ2-7,TGTGCCAGCAGCCCCGGGACAGACTACGAGCAGTACTTC,CASSPGTDYEQYF
TRBV15,NA,TRBD1,TRBJ2-5,TGTGCCACCAGCAGTTTACAGGGACAGCAAGAGACCCAGTACTTC,CATSSLQGQQETQYF
TRBV2,NA,TRBD1,TRBJ1-4,TGTGCCAGTCCGGGACAGTATAATGAAAAACTGTTTTTT,CASPGQYNEKLFF
TRBV6-5,NA,TRBD1,TRBJ1-2,TGTGCCAGCAGTTACGAAAGACCGGGACAGAAGGCATTATACACCTTC,CASSYERPGQKALYTF
TRBV10-1,NA,TRBD1,TRBJ2-1,TGCGCCAGCACACAGGACAGGGATGGCAATGAGCAGTTCTTC,CASTQDRDGNEQFF
TRBV19,NA,TRBD1,TRBJ1-2,TGTGCCAGTAGTATAGAGCGACAGGGGGGCTATGGCTACACCTTC,CASSIERQGGYGYTF
TRBV11-2,NA,NA,TRBJ2-7,TGTGCCAGCAGCTTACAGAACGAGCAGTACTTC,CASSLQNEQYF
TRBV6-5,NA,NA,TRBJ1-5,TGTGCCAGCAGTTTGCGGGGGTTAGGTCAGCCCCAGCATTTT,CASSLRGLGQPQHF
TRBV4-1,NA,TRBD1,TRBJ1-6,TGCGCCAGCAGCAAGGGACAGAGGGATTCACCCCTCCACTTT,CASSKGQRDSPLHF
TRBV2,NA,NA,TRBJ2-3,TGTGCCAGCAGTGAAAGGACAGCTAGCACAGATACGCAGTATTTT,CASSERTASTDTQYF
TRBV4-3,NA,TRBD2,TRBJ2-2,TGCGCCAGCAGCCAAGGGGGACTAGAGGCCGGGGAGCTGTTTTTT,CASSQGGLEAGELFF
TRBV15,NA,NA,TRBJ1-5,TGTGCCAGCGCACTCAACAGGGAACAGCCCCAGCATTTT,CASALNREQPQHF
TRBV28,NA,NA,TRBJ1-6,TGTGCCAGCAGTGAGAAAGGGGCACCCCTCCACTTT,CASSEKGAPLHF
TRBV6-2/TRBV6-3,NA,NA,TRBJ2-2,TGTGCCAGCAGTTACAATCGGCGGTCGAACACCGGGGAGCTGTTTTTT,CASSYNRRSNTGELFF
TRBV19,NA,TRBD1,TRBJ1-1,TGTGCCAGTAGGAGACAGGGAAGCACTGAAGCTTTCTTT,CASRRQGSTEAFF
TRBV10-3,once,TRBD1,TRBJ1-1,TGTGCCATCAGTCCTCTCCGGACAGGGGTGAACACTGAAGCTTTCTTT,CAISPLRTGVNTEAFF